A single sample is the source of the 3 T cell receptor beta chains below, sequenced in a study of glioma-infiltrating T cells. Amplification of TCR alpha and beta CDR3 regions from RNA used iRepertoire nested multiplex PCR. TCRdb re-derived calls from the multiplex PCR reads in MiXCR, one entry per CDR3 protein. Of around 390,000 distinct CDR3 sequences in the sample, 41% are singletons; the top ten hold approximately 12%. The sample consisted of glioma tissue, nonneoplastic brain tissue, or PBMCs (not recorded which). The source of these receptors is a human donor with low-grade glioma or glioblastoma, undergoing nonglioma brain surgery, or in good health (not recorded which).

The V gene is TRBV20-1, the J gene TRBJ2-3; D is unclear. The germline CDR1 and CDR2 sequences are DFQATT and SNEGSKA (reference sequence). This CDR3 comprises 11 residues. V dropped 0 bases and J dropped 9 bases, with 7 bases sitting between them. CDR3 coding DNA: TGCAGTGCTAGAGAGGTGCGGACGCAGTATTTT. It is translated as CSAREVRTQYF.

This clonotype was detected ten times or more. This chain connects TRBV6-2 or TRBV6-3 to TRBJ2-1; 12 bases agree with TRBD1. V lost 4 bases, J lost 8 bases, and 9 bases stayed unmatched. This CDR3 region has 16 residues. CDR1 and CDR2 (germline): MNHEY, SVGEGT. The CDR3 nucleotides are TGTGCCAGCAGTTCTCCCCGGGACAGGGGGCGTGATGAGCAGTTCTTC. Protein product: CASSSPRDRGRDEQFF.

The chain couples TRBV4-2 to TRBJ1-1, with 7 bases lining up with TRBD1. Germline trimming cut 6 bases from V and 0 bases from J; bases unmatched to any gene: 13. The CDR3 has 17 amino acids. The germline CDR1 and CDR2 sequences are LGHNA and YNFKEQ. The CDR3 loop reads CASSRKPGQTLNTEAFF. In nucleotides, the CDR3 is TGTGCCAGCAGTCGGAAACCGGGACAGACCTTGAACACTGAAGCTTTCTTT.